These 10 T cell receptor beta chains were sequenced from one sample in a study of monozygotic twins with inflammatory bowel disease (dated by TCRdb to about 2019). To prepare the library, 5' RACE was applied. These reads were obtained on an Illumina HiSeq 2500. Based on TCRdb reprocessing of the reads, there is one entry per CDR3 protein sequence, and DNA is missing. The sample's clone listing holds approximately 110,000 distinct CDR3 sequences. The biggest ten clones account for roughly 12% of the sample. The material sequenced was blood. The receptors were sampled from a human donor with ulcerative colitis or Crohn's disease, or a healthy co-twin of an affected twin (not recorded which).

The rearrangement uses TRBV19 and TRBJ1-2. In germline, CDR1 is LNHDA, CDR2 SQIVND (reference sequence). This CDR3 is built from 14 residues. CDR3 amino acids: CASSIVSGSYGYTF.

The chain combines TRBV14 with TRBJ2-5; no DNA is available, so the TRBD1 call from TCRdb remains unchecked. The CDR3 loop spans 15 amino acids. The germline CDR1 and CDR2 sequences are SGHDN and FVKESK. The CDR3 sequence is CASSLERPPQETQYF.

This sequence joins TRBV18 and TRBJ2-7; TCRdb's D gene call, TRBD2, goes unchecked for lack of DNA. The CDR3 extends over 15 amino acids. CDR1 is KGHSH and CDR2 is LQKENI in the germline V gene. The CDR3 is CASSPFPSSSYEQYF.

The genes are TRBV29-1 and TRBJ2-1. The CDR3 runs to 12 residues. CDR1 is SQVTM and CDR2 is ANQGSEA in the germline V gene. The CDR3 region is CSVDGIYNEQFF.

The V gene is TRBV29-1, the J gene TRBJ2-1. The CDR3 is 14 residues long. Germline CDR1 and CDR2: SQVTM and ANQGSEA. This CDR3 is CSVGWTGSYNEQFF.

V gene TRBV5-1 combines with J gene TRBJ2-7; TCRdb calls TRBD1, which cannot be checked without DNA. Looked up from germline, CDR1 is SGHRS and CDR2 is YFSETQ. The CDR3 has 14 residues. The CDR3 sequence is CASSLRAAAYEQYF.

This chain links TRBV3-1 with TRBJ1-2. There are 13 residues in the CDR3. Germline CDR1 LGHDT, CDR2 YNNKEL (reference sequence). This chain's CDR3 is CASSHGQTDGYTF.

The chain links TRBV10-3 to TRBJ1-2; checking the TCRdb D call of TRBD1 is not possible without DNA. This CDR3 has 14 amino acids. The germline V gene has CDR1 ENHRY and CDR2 SYGVKD. CDR3 in amino acids: CAIRTGLYRDGYTF.

The chain joins TRBV29-1 to TRBJ2-5. Germline values: CDR1 SQVTM, CDR2 ANQGSEA. CDR3 length: 13 amino acids. The CDR3 reads CSVSGGHQETQYF.

The rearrangement uses TRBV20-1 and TRBJ2-5; the D call from TCRdb, TRBD1, cannot be confirmed without DNA. This CDR3 spans 15 amino acids. Germline values: CDR1 DFQATT, CDR2 SNEGSKA (reference sequence). This CDR3 is CSARLPGKNTETQYF.